The rows below give T cell receptor beta chains drawn from one sample of a study of T-cell memory formation after mild COVID-19. From the 5' RACE reads, TCRdb called clonotypes with MiXCR, one entry per CDR3 protein. The sample has 250,000 to 350,000 distinct CDR3 sequences; 15% to 20% are singletons. The material sequenced was PBMCs or a T cell subset sorted from them (not recorded which). Source of these receptors: a young man who had mild COVID-19 (a few samples of this study predate the infection). Cell type and time point are not known. Each CDR3 is given with its conserved first and last residue. A D gene is named only where the DNA matches it firmly. Clone size is stated in some rows and not others, as once, few, many or a class when expanded.

abundance	d_gene	v_gene	j_gene	CDR3aa	CDR3nt
many	TRBD1	TRBV5-1	TRBJ1-6	CASSLAVTGDGSPLHF	TGCGCCAGCAGCTTGGCCGTGACAGGGGATGGGTCACCCCTCCACTTT
.	TRBD1	TRBV7-9	TRBJ2-3	CASSLASGTVTNTQYF	TGTGCCAGCAGCTTAGCCTCCGGGACAGTAACCAATACGCAGTATTTT
many	.	TRBV7-2	TRBJ2-3	CASSLSSGLTNTQYF	TGTGCCAGCAGCTTAAGTAGCGGCCTCACAAATACGCAGTATTTT
.	TRBD2	TRBV7-8	TRBJ2-1	CVSSDSGASSYNEQFF	TGTGTCAGCAGCGATAGCGGGGCAAGCTCCTACAATGAGCAGTTCTTC
many	.	TRBV7-9	TRBJ2-3	CASSSRLPVTDTQYF	TGTGCCAGCAGCTCCCGACTGCCAGTCACAGATACGCAGTATTTT
many	.	TRBV4-3	TRBJ1-1	CASRRTGNTEAFF	TGCGCCAGCAGACGTACTGGGAACACTGAAGCTTTCTTT
.	.	TRBV12-3/TRBV12-4	TRBJ2-1	CASSLRRDMGFF	TGTGCCAGCAGTCTTAGACGGGACATGGGGTTCTTC
few	TRBD1	TRBV7-9	TRBJ1-5	CASSGASGTGQTQPQHF	TGTGCCAGCAGTGGCGCTTCCGGGACAGGGCAAACTCAGCCCCAGCATTTT
many	.	TRBV7-2	TRBJ1-4	CASSPRGGAGKLFF	TGTGCCAGCAGCCCTCGGGGGGGGGCCGGAAAACTGTTTTTT
few	.	TRBV29-1	TRBJ1-1	CSAGLNTEAFF	TGCAGCGCGGGCCTGAACACTGAAGCTTTCTTT
few	.	TRBV5-1	TRBJ2-1	CASIENLGVNEQFF	TGCGCCAGCATCGAAAACCTCGGGGTCAATGAGCAGTTCTTC
.	TRBD2	TRBV29-1	TRBJ2-1	CSASGTSGTYEQFF	TGCAGCGCCTCAGGGACTAGCGGAACGTATGAGCAGTTCTTC
.	TRBD2	TRBV4-2	TRBJ2-4	CASSPLGDSGALAKNIQYF	TGTGCCAGCAGCCCACTGGGAGATAGCGGGGCTCTAGCCAAAAACATTCAGTACTTC
.	.	TRBV12-3/TRBV12-4	TRBJ1-6	CASSLPGGAGNSPLHF	TGTGCCAGCAGCTTACCCGGAGGGGCTGGAAATTCACCCCTCCACTTT
.	.	TRBV5-6	TRBJ2-7	CASSPPGHHYEQYF	TGTGCCAGCAGCCCGCCGGGACATCACTACGAGCAGTACTTC
.	.	TRBV20-1	TRBJ1-5	CSAMTVSNQPQHF	TGCAGTGCAATGACGGTTAGCAATCAGCCCCAGCATTTT
few	.	TRBV7-2	TRBJ2-7	CASSSAGPTYAQYF	TGTGCCAGCAGCTCAGCAGGGCCTACCTACGCGCAGTACTTC
many	.	TRBV30	TRBJ2-3	CAWRSSYSTDTQYF	TGTGCCTGGAGGTCCAGCTATAGCACAGATACGCAGTATTTT
.	.	TRBV5-6	TRBJ2-3	CASSLYRTVDTQYF	TGTGCCAGCAGCTTGTATCGGACCGTGGATACGCAGTATTTT
.	.	TRBV18	TRBJ1-1	CASASRYAEAFF	TGTGCCAGCGCAAGCCGTTACGCTGAAGCTTTCTTT
few	TRBD2	TRBV6-2/TRBV6-3	TRBJ2-1	CASNSGGRSSYNEQFF	TGTGCCAGCAACAGCGGGGGCCGTAGCTCCTACAATGAGCAGTTCTTC
.	.	TRBV5-1	TRBJ2-7	CASSLVWGEDYEQYF	TGCGCCAGCAGCTTGGTTTGGGGAGAAGACTACGAGCAGTACTTC
few	.	TRBV3-1	TRBJ1-1	CASTPARGSPEAFF	TGTGCCAGCACCCCAGCTAGGGGATCGCCTGAAGCTTTCTTT
many	TRBD1	TRBV20-1	TRBJ2-1	CSAPGQGSDEQFF	TGCAGTGCACCGGGACAGGGAAGCGATGAGCAGTTCTTC
.	.	TRBV4-3	TRBJ1-3	CASSLGRPHSGNTIYF	TGCGCCAGCAGCCTGGGAAGACCGCACTCTGGAAACACCATATATTTT
few	TRBD1	TRBV7-2	TRBJ2-1	CASSSRSDRGLRGQFF	TGTGCCAGCAGCTCCAGATCGGACAGGGGCCTCAGGGGGCAGTTCTTC
few	.	TRBV5-6	TRBJ2-2	CASSLEQGNTGELFF	TGTGCCAGCAGCTTGGAACAGGGGAACACCGGGGAGCTGTTTTTT
.	TRBD1	TRBV4-3	TRBJ2-3	CASSQATHPGQGADTQYF	TGCGCCAGCAGCCAAGCTACGCATCCGGGACAGGGTGCAGATACGCAGTATTTT
few	.	TRBV20-1	TRBJ1-1	CSAPNPGTTEAFF	TGCAGTGCACCCAATCCAGGGACCACTGAAGCTTTCTTT
few	TRBD1	TRBV6-6	TRBJ1-2	CASSGQGAYMTYGYTF	TGTGCCAGCAGCGGACAGGGGGCTTATATGACCTATGGCTACACCTTC
few	.	TRBV7-2	TRBJ1-4	CASSLNSPGLEGEKLFF	TGTGCCAGCAGCTTAAATTCCCCGGGCCTCGAGGGGGAAAAACTGTTTTTT
.	.	TRBV4-3	TRBJ2-2	CASEDSTGELFF	TGCGCCAGCGAAGACAGCACCGGGGAGCTGTTTTTT
many	.	TRBV20-1	TRBJ1-1	CSARDAGAGNTEAFF	TGCAGTGCTAGAGATGCGGGGGCTGGGAACACTGAAGCTTTCTTT
few	.	TRBV27	TRBJ1-2	CASSLFGGDGGYTF	TGTGCCAGCAGTTTATTTGGAGGGGATGGAGGCTACACCTTC
few	.	TRBV11-2	TRBJ1-2	CASSSGASQGYTF	TGTGCCAGCAGCTCTGGGGCATCGCAGGGCTACACCTTC
few	.	TRBV10-3	TRBJ2-3	CAISASESPDTQYF	TGTGCCATCAGTGCAAGCGAGTCTCCAGATACGCAGTATTTT
.	.	TRBV7-9	TRBJ1-1	CASSAEMNTEAFF	TGTGCCAGCAGCGCGGAAATGAACACTGAAGCTTTCTTT
.	.	TRBV6-6	TRBJ1-5	CASSSWVSDQPQHF	TGTGCCAGCAGTTCTTGGGTATCGGATCAGCCCCAGCATTTT
.	.	TRBV29-1	TRBJ2-3	CSGGLHGRTDTQYF	TGCAGCGGAGGACTACATGGGCGCACAGATACGCAGTATTTT
few	TRBD2	TRBV2	TRBJ2-1	CASSDALAGGHEQFF	TGTGCCAGCAGTGATGCACTAGCGGGGGGGCATGAGCAGTTCTTC